This TCR beta chain derives from a study of blood T cell repertoires in COVID-19. Trimming stripped 2 bases from V and 5 bases from J, with 12 bases between. The CDR3 spans 14 residues. In germline, CDR1 is LGHDT, CDR2 YNNKEL (reference sequence). Measured with immunoSEQ multiplex PCR; TCRdb has only the in-frame clones, and not every one. The sample lists roughly 160,000 clones, around 86% occurring once. The source material was peripheral blood. V is TRBV3-1 (or the pseudogene TRBV3-2) and J is TRBJ1-1, with a possible D match to TRBD1 (6 bases). The receptor was isolated from a man aged 55 to 70 with acute or convalescent COVID-19. DNA of the CDR3: TGTGCCAGCAGCCAATTACAGGGCAGGACTGAAGCTTTCTTT. As protein: CASSQLQGRTEAFF.